This TCR beta chain was identified during a study of cytomegalovirus exposure and HLA in healthy donors. The validation cohort, a group of 130 or so subjects, included the donors and was separate from the roughly 700-subject first cohort. This table comes from immunoSEQ multiplex PCR, and its TCRdb copy is limited to in-frame clones, with some not included. Found here are about 350,000 clones, approximately 90% of them singletons; the top ten hold over 1%. V gave up 5 bases and J gave up 9 bases; unmatched junction bases: 8. Germline V gene sequence: CDR1 SGHTA, CDR2 FQGNSA. CDR3 length: 14 residues.

Input material: PBMCs. This receptor was identified in a woman aged 25 to 45 in good health and CMV-seropositive. The chain is built from TRBV7-2 and TRBJ2-1, with 9 bases identical to TRBD2. The CDR3 coding sequence is TGTGCCAGCAGCCCCCGGACTAGCGCGGGTGAGCAGTTCTTC. It encodes CASSPRTSAGEQFF. The variable domain in full, with the rest retrieved from reference TRBV7-2 and TRBJ2-1, is GAGVSQSPSNKVTEKGKDVELRCDPISGHTALYWYRQSLGQGLEFLIYFQGNSAPDKSGLPSDRFSAERTGGSVSTLTIQRTQQEDSAVYLCASSPRTSAGEQFFGPGTRLTVL.